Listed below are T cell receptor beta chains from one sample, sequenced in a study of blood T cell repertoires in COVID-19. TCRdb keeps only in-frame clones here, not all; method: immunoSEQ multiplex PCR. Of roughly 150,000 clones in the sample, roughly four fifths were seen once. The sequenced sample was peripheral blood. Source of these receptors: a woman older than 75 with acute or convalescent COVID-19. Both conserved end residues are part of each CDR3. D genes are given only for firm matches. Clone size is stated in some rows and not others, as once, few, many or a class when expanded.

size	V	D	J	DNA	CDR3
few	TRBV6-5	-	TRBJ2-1	TGTGCCAGCAGCTCCGACAGAGGTGGTGGGCAGTTCTTC	CASSSDRGGGQFF
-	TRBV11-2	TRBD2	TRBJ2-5	TGTGCCAGCAGCTTAGGTGTTGGAGCGGGGGCTGGGGAGACCCAGTACTTC	CASSLGVGAGAGETQYF
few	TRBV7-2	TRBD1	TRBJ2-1	TGTGCCAGCAGCTTATGGACAGGGATCGGCAATGAGCAGTTCTTC	CASSLWTGIGNEQFF
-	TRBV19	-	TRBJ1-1	TGTGCCAGTAGGTCCAGGTTGAACACTGAAGCTTTCTTT	CASRSRLNTEAFF
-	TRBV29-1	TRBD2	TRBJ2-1	TGCAGCGTTGAAGTCGCGGGAGGAGGCAATGAGCAGTTCTTC	CSVEVAGGGNEQFF
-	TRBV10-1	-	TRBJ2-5	TGCGCCAGCAGTGATTTCGGGGAAGAGACCCAGTACTTC	CASSDFGEETQYF
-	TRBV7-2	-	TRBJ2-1	TGTGCCAGCAGCCTAGGTCTAGGCTCCTACAATGAGCAGTTCTTC	CASSLGLGSYNEQFF
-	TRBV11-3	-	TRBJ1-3	TGTGCCAGCAGCTTAGATGCCAACAGGGGAAACACCATATATTTT	CASSLDANRGNTIYF
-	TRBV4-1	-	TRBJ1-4	TGCGCCAGCAGCTTAACAGGAAAAGCAACTAATGAAAAACTGTTTTTT	CASSLTGKATNEKLFF
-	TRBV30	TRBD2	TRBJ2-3	TGTGCCTGGAGACCGGGACTAGATGCAGATACGCAGTATTTT	CAWRPGLDADTQYF
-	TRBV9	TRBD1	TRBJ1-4	TGTGCCAGCAGCGTAGCTCCCAGGGGGGTGGGGCTAACTAATGAAAAACTGTTTTTT	CASSVAPRGVGLTNEKLFF
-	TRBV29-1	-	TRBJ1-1	TGCAGCGTTGAAGATCGGGTCCGTAACACTGAAGCTTTCTTT	CSVEDRVRNTEAFF
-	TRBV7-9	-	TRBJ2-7	TGTGCCAGCAGCTTCACAGGGTACGAGCAGTACTTC	CASSFTGYEQYF
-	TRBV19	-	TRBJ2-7	TGTGCCAGTAGTATTACAGGGTCGTCCTACGAGCAGTACTTC	CASSITGSSYEQYF
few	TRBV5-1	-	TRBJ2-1	TGCGCCAGCAGCTTGGGGGGGCGCGGGAGTAGGGATGAGCAGTTCTTC	CASSLGGRGSRDEQFF
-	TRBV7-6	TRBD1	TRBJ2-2	TGTGCCAGCAGCTTAGGGGGGACAGGGGATACCGGGGAGCTGTTTTTT	CASSLGGTGDTGELFF
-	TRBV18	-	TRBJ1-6	TGTGCCAGCTCAGTCGGCAGGGTCGAGTCACCCCTCCACTTT	CASSVGRVESPLHF
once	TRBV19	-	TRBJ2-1	TGTGCCAGTAGTATAGTTGGCGGTACCAATGAGCAGTTCTTC	CASSIVGGTNEQFF
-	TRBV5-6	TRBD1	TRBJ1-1	TGTGCCAGCAGCTGGACAGGGGCCACTGAAGCTTTCTTT	CASSWTGATEAFF
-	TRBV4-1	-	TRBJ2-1	TGCGCCAGCAGCCAAGCGGGACTGGGAGAGTACAATGAGCAGTTCTTC	CASSQAGLGEYNEQFF
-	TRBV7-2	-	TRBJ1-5	TGTGCCAGCAGCTCCCAACAGGGCAATCAGCCCCAGCATTTT	CASSSQQGNQPQHF
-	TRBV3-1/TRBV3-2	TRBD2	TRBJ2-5	TGTGCCAGCAGCCAAGATCGGGGGGTACGGCGTCCGGAGACCCAGTACTTC	CASSQDRGVRRPETQYF
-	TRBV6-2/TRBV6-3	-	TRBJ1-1	TGTGCCAGCAGTCATTTCCGACTGCAGAACACTGAAGCTTTCTTT	CASSHFRLQNTEAFF
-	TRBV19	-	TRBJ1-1	TGTGCCAGTAGTATGCAGACTAACACTGAAGCTTTCTTT	CASSMQTNTEAFF
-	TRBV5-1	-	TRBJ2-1	TGCGCCAGCAGCTTGTTTGCCGGGGGACGGGGGGCGTTTTACAATGAGCAGTTCTTC	CASSLFAGGRGAFYNEQFF
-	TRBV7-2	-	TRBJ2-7	TGTGCCAGCCGGCGGGGCGCCTACGAGCAGTACTTC	CASRRGAYEQYF
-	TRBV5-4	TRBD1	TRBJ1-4	TGTGCCAGCAGCTTTACCGGGACAGTGCCCGAAAAACTGTTTTTT	CASSFTGTVPEKLFF